Presented here are 5 T cell receptor beta chains from one specimen sequenced in a study of spatial heterogeneity in lung cancer. Findings and limits, study-wide: Counts of expanded alpha and beta TCRs within tumors tracked the tumor nonsynonymous mutation count.

A single record per CDR3 protein comes from TCRdb applying MiXCR to the 5' RACE reads. The sample includes about 13,000 distinct CDR3 sequences, less than 4.5% of them seen just once. No antigen is known for these receptors. Time point in this sample: sample taken at primary tumor resection. Source: lung tumor tissue, taken at surgery. All receptors come from a male donor with early-stage non-small cell lung cancer.

This clonotype was detected ten times or more. V gene TRBV10-3 combines with J gene TRBJ2-7; D is unclear. Germline CDR1 is ENHRY and CDR2 is SYGVKD. This CDR3 region has 14 residues. Between the trimmed V and J ends, which lost 6 bases and 2 bases, there was a span of 14 bases. In nucleotides, the CDR3 is TGTGCCATCAGGCCAGACTCCACTACCTACGAGCAGTACGTC. It yields the protein CAIRPDSTTYEQYV.

This clonotype appeared many times. The chain is built from TRBV5-1 and TRBJ2-3; D may match TRBD1 or TRBD2 (7 bases each). Germline CDR1 and CDR2: SGHRS and YFSETQ. The germline V and J ends were trimmed by 4 bases and 7 bases, with 16 bases remaining between them. The CDR3 spans 14 residues. Here the CDR3 reads CASSPGTAGNTQYF. CDR3 nucleotide sequence: TGCGCCAGCAGCCCCGGGACAGCGGGAAATACGCAGTATTTT. Complete variable domain (other parts from reference TRBV5-1 and TRBJ2-3): KAGVTQTPRYLIKTRGQQVTLSCSPISGHRSVSWYQQTPGQGLQFLFEYFSETQRNKGNFPGRFSGRQFSNSRSEMNVSTLELGDSALYLCASSPGTAGNTQYFGPGTRLTVL.

V usage is TRBV7-9 and J usage is TRBJ2-7; 8 positions agree with TRBD1. The J segment lost 2 bases and the V segment lost 3 bases, leaving 3 bases of the junction unmatched. This CDR3 is 14 amino acids long. Germline V CDR1 and CDR2: SEHNR, FQNEAQ (reference sequence). The CDR3 DNA reads TGTGCCAGCAGCTTCGGGACAGGCCCCTACGAGCAGTACTTC. Encoded protein: CASSFGTGPYEQYF.

The table lists this clonotype with many counts. The V and J genes are TRBV2 and TRBJ2-1; 8 bases fit TRBD1. The trim removed 6 bases at V and 8 bases at J, leaving 3 bases unmatched. The CDR3 covers 12 residues. The germline CDR1 and CDR2 sequences are SNHLY and FYNNEI. In DNA, the CDR3 is TGTGCCAGCAGACTACAGGGGGATGAGCAGTTCTTC. The encoded protein is CASRLQGDEQFF.

To note about this clonotype: The junction differs from germline at one of its ends, possibly a read error. V is TRBV3-1 and J is TRBJ1-2; D is unresolved. CDR1 and CDR2 (germline): LGHDT, YNNKEL (reference sequence). This CDR3 contains 14 residues. CDR3 sequence (DNA): TGTGCCAGCAGCCAAGACTTCGGACGCTATGGCGACACCTTC. Translated, it gives CASSQDFGRYGDTF.